The rows below give T cell receptor beta chains drawn from one sample of a study of cytomegalovirus exposure and HLA in healthy donors. Only in-frame clones appear in the TCRdb table, and some are missing; sequencing was by immunoSEQ multiplex PCR. The sample has a few hundred thousand clones, 70% to 80% seen once. The sample was PBMCs. The source of these receptors is a girl aged 2-10 years in good health and CMV-seronegative. The CDR3 runs from the conserved cysteine through the conserved F or W. A D gene is named only where the DNA matches it firmly. Expanded clones get a size class; other rows say once, few or many, or leave the size out.

D: TRBD2; V: TRBV18; J: TRBJ2-2; size: -; DNA: TGTGCCAGCTCACCAACTAGCGGGAGGGCCGTCACCGGGGAGCTGTTTTTT; CDR3: CASSPTSGRAVTGELFF
D: TRBD2; V: TRBV4-1; J: TRBJ2-1; size: -; DNA: TGCGCCAGCAGCCCCCCCCAGGGACTAGTTTCGTTCTTC; CDR3: CASSPPQGLVSFF
D: TRBD1; V: TRBV5-4; J: TRBJ1-2; size: -; DNA: TGTGCCAGCAGCCGGGACAGTAAAGGGGTGGGCTATGGCTACACCTTC; CDR3: CASSRDSKGVGYGYTF
D: TRBD2; V: TRBV10-1; J: TRBJ2-1; size: -; DNA: TGCGCCAGCAGTGACGGGACTAGCGGGGGCAACAATGAGCAGTTCTTC; CDR3: CASSDGTSGGNNEQFF
D: TRBD2; V: TRBV5-6; J: TRBJ2-3; size: -; DNA: TGTGCCAGCAGCTTAAGCGGGGGGGCCGCAGATACGCAGTATTTT; CDR3: CASSLSGGAADTQYF
D: -; V: TRBV10-2; J: TRBJ1-5; size: -; DNA: TGCGCCAGCAGTGAGGGGCTTAGCAATCAGCCCCAGCATTTT; CDR3: CASSEGLSNQPQHF
D: -; V: TRBV28; J: TRBJ1-5; size: -; DNA: TGTGCCAGCAGTTTAAAGTGGGTCGGGGGGATGCGTACTAAATATCAGCCCCAGCATTTT; CDR3: CASSLKWVGGMRTKYQPQHF
D: TRBD2; V: TRBV19; J: TRBJ2-5; size: -; DNA: TGTGCCAGTAGCGGGGGGGAGACCCAGTACTTC; CDR3: CASSGGETQYF
D: -; V: TRBV4-2; J: TRBJ1-1; size: -; DNA: TGTGCCAGCAGCCAGGAGGGGGGGGCGGGGATGAACACTGAAGCTTTCTTT; CDR3: CASSQEGGAGMNTEAFF
D: TRBD1; V: TRBV7-9; J: TRBJ1-5; size: -; DNA: TGTGCCAGCAGCCCGACAGGGGGGGGGAATCAGCCCCAGCATTTT; CDR3: CASSPTGGGNQPQHF
D: -; V: TRBV4-2; J: TRBJ1-4; size: -; DNA: TGTGCCAGCAGCCAAGATGGTCGGACTAATGAAAAACTGTTTTTT; CDR3: CASSQDGRTNEKLFF
D: TRBD2; V: TRBV18; J: TRBJ2-7; size: -; DNA: TGTGCCAGCTCACCACGCGAACTAGCGGGAGTCGAGCAGTACTTC; CDR3: CASSPRELAGVEQYF
D: TRBD1; V: TRBV4-2; J: TRBJ1-6; size: few; DNA: TGTGCCAGCAGCCAAGATGAGGGGGACAGGCGGGCCCTCCACTTT; CDR3: CASSQDEGDRRALHF
D: -; V: TRBV2; J: TRBJ2-5; size: -; DNA: TGTGCCAGCAGTGGAGGGGACTACCAAGAGACCCAGTACTTC; CDR3: CASSGGDYQETQYF
D: TRBD2; V: TRBV4-2; J: TRBJ2-1; size: -; DNA: TGTGCCAGCAGCCTTGGGACTAGCGGGAGGAACTACAATGAGCAGTTCTTC; CDR3: CASSLGTSGRNYNEQFF
D: -; V: TRBV5-1; J: TRBJ2-1; size: -; DNA: TGCGCCAGCTCCGAGGCGGGAAGCGGCTACAATGAGCAGTTCTTC; CDR3: CASSEAGSGYNEQFF
D: -; V: TRBV19; J: TRBJ1-1; size: -; DNA: TGTGCCAGTATAGGCGGCCTGAACACTGAAGCTTTCTTT; CDR3: CASIGGLNTEAFF
D: -; V: TRBV6-1; J: TRBJ1-2; size: -; DNA: TGTGCCAGCAGTGAAGCCGGGACATCTGGCTACACCTTC; CDR3: CASSEAGTSGYTF
D: -; V: TRBV4-1; J: TRBJ2-5; size: -; DNA: TGCGCCAGCAGCCGCGTATTGCGTGAAGAGACCCAGTACTTC; CDR3: CASSRVLREETQYF
D: -; V: TRBV14; J: TRBJ1-2; size: -; DNA: TGTGCCAGCAGCTTACAGGGAGTCCCTAACTATGGCTACACCTTC; CDR3: CASSLQGVPNYGYTF
D: TRBD2; V: TRBV11-2; J: TRBJ2-5; size: -; DNA: TGTGCCAGCAGCACGACTAGCGGGGGGGGAGAGACCCAGTACTTC; CDR3: CASSTTSGGGETQYF
D: -; V: TRBV5-1; J: TRBJ1-4; size: -; DNA: TGCGCCAGCAGCTTGGCCAGGGGTGGTGAAAAACTGTTTTTT; CDR3: CASSLARGGEKLFF
D: -; V: TRBV20-1; J: TRBJ2-1; size: -; DNA: TGCAGTGCCCCTCGGACGGGGGAGCAGTTCTTC; CDR3: CSAPRTGEQFF
D: TRBD1; V: TRBV5-1; J: TRBJ2-7; size: -; DNA: TGCGCCAGCAGCTTGGGACAGGGCATCGACGAGCAGTACTTC; CDR3: CASSLGQGIDEQYF
D: TRBD1; V: TRBV7-2; J: TRBJ2-3; size: -; DNA: TGTGCCAGCAGCGGACAGGGGACAGATACGCAGTATTTT; CDR3: CASSGQGTDTQYF
D: TRBD2; V: TRBV9; J: TRBJ2-1; size: -; DNA: TGTGCCAGCAGCGCGACTAGCGGGATCAACGTATTGATCAATGAGCAGTTCTTC; CDR3: CASSATSGINVLINEQFF
D: -; V: TRBV28; J: TRBJ2-2; size: -; DNA: TGTGCCAGCACCCTTGTGGGGCTATCCCGCACCGGGGAGCTGTTTTTT; CDR3: CASTLVGLSRTGELFF